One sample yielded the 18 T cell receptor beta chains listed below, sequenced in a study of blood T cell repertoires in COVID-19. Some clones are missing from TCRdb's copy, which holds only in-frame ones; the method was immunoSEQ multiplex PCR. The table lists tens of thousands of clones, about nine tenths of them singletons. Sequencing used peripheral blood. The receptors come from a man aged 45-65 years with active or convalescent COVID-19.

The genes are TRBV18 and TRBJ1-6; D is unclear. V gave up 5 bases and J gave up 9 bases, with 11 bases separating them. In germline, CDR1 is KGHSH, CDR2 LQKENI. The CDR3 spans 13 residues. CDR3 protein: CASSAREFSPLHF. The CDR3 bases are TGTGCCAGCTCAGCGAGGGAGTTTTCACCCCTCCACTTT.

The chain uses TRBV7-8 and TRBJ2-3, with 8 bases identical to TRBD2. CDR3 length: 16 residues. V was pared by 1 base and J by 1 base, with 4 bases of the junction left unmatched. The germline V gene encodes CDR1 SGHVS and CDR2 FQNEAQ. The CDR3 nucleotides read TGTGCCAGCAGCTTAGTTGCGGGGGGCGGCACAGATACGCAGTATTTT. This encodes CASSLVAGGGTDTQYF.

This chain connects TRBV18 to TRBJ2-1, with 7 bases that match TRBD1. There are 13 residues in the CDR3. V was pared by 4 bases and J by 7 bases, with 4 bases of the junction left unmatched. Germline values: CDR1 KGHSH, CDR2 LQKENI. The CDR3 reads CASSQNRGNEQFF. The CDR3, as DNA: TGTGCCAGCTCACAAAACAGGGGTAATGAGCAGTTCTTC.

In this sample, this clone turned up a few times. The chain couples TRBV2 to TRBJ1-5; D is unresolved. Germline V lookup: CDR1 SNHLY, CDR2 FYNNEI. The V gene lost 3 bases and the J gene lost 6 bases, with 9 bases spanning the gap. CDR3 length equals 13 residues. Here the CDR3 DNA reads TGTGCCAGCAGTGACCTGGGAGGTCAGCCCCAGCATTTT. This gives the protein CASSDLGGQPQHF.

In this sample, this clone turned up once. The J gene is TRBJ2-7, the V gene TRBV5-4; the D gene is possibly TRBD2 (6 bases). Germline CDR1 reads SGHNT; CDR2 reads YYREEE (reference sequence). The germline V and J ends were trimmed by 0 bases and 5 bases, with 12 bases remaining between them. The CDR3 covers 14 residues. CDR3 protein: CASSLGTSTHEQYF. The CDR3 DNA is TGTGCCAGCAGCTTGGGAACTAGCACCCACGAGCAGTACTTC.

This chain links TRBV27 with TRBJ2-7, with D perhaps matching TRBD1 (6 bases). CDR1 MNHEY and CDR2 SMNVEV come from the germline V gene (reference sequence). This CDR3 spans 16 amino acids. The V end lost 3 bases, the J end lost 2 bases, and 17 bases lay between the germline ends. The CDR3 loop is CASSFVGQQGPYEQYF. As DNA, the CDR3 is TGTGCCAGCAGTTTTGTGGGTCAACAGGGTCCCTACGAGCAGTACTTC.

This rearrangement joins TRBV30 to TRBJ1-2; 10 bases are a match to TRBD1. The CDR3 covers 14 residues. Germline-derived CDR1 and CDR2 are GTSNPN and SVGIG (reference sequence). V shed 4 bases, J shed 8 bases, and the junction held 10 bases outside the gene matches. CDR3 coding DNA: TGTGCCTGGAACCCGACAGGGGGCGAAGGAGGCTACACCTTC. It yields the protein CAWNPTGGEGGYTF.

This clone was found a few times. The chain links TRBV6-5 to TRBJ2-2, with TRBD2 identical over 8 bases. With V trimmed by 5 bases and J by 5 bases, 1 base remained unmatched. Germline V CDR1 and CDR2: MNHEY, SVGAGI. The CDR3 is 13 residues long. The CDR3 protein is CASSRGGTGELFF. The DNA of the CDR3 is TGTGCCAGCAGTCGCGGGGGGACCGGGGAGCTGTTTTTT.

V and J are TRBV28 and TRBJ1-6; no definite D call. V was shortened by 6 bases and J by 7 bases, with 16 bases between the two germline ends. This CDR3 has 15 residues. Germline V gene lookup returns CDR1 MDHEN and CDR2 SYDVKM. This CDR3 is CASSLYGSANSPLHF. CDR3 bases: TGTGCCAGCAGCCTCTATGGCAGCGCCAATTCACCCCTCCACTTT.

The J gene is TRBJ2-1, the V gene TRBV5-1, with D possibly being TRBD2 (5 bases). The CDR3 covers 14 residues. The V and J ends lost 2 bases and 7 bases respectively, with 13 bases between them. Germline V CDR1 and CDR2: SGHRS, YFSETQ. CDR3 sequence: CASSLKTGSNEQFF. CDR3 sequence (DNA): TGCGCCAGCAGCTTAAAGACGGGATCAAATGAGCAGTTCTTC. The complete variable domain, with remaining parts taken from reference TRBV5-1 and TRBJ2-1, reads KAGVTQTPRYLIKTRGQQVTLSCSPISGHRSVSWYQQTPGQGLQFLFEYFSETQRNKGNFPGRFSGRQFSNSRSEMNVSTLELGDSALYLCASSLKTGSNEQFFGPGTRLTVL.

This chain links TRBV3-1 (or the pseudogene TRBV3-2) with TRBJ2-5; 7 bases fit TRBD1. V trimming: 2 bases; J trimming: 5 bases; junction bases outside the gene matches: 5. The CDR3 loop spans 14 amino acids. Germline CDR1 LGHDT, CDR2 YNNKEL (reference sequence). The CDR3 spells CASSQPTGWETQYF. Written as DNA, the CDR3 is TGTGCCAGCAGCCAACCGACAGGGTGGGAGACCCAGTACTTC.

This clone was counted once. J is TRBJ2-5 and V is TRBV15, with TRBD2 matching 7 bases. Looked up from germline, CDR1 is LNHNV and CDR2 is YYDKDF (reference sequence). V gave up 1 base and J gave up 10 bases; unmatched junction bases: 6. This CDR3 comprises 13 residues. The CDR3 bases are TGTGCCACCAGCAGAGCGCGGGGGTTCATCCAGTACTTC. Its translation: CATSRARGFIQYF.

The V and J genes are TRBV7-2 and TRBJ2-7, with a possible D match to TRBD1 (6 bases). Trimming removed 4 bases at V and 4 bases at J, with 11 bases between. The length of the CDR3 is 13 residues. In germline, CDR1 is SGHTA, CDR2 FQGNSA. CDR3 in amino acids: CASSSQGVYEQYF. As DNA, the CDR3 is TGTGCCAGCAGCTCACAGGGAGTTTACGAGCAGTACTTC.

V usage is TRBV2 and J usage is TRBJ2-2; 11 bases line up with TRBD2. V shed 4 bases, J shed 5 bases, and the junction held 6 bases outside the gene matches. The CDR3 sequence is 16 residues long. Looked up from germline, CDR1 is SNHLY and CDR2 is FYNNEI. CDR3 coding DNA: TGTGCCAGCAGTGTTACTAGCGGGAGCTCGACCGGGGAGCTGTTTTTT. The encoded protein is CASSVTSGSSTGELFF.

The CDR3: CAISESGQPNEKLFF. Written as DNA, the CDR3 is TGTGCCATCAGTGAGTCCGGACAGCCGAATGAAAAACTGTTTTTT. The genes are TRBV10-3 and TRBJ1-4; D possibly corresponds to TRBD1 (6 bases). The CDR3 covers 15 residues. Germline V gene data show CDR1 as ENHRY and CDR2 as SYGVKD. V was shortened by 0 bases and J by 5 bases, with 10 bases between the two germline ends.

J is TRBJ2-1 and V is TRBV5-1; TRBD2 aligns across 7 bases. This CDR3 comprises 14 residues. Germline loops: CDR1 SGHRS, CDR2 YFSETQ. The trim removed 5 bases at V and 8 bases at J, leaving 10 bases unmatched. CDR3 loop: CASRWGGIADEQFF. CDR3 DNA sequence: TGCGCCAGCAGATGGGGAGGGATTGCCGATGAGCAGTTCTTC.

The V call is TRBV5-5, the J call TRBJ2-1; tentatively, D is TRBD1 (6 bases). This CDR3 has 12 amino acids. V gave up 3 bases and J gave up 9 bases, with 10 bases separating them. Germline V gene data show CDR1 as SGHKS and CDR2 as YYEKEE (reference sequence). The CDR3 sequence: CASSSRGGEQFF. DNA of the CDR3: TGTGCCAGCAGCTCCAGGGGCGGTGAGCAGTTCTTC. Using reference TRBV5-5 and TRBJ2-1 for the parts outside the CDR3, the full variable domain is DAGVTQSPTHLIKTRGQQVTLRCSPISGHKSVSWYQQVLGQGPQFIFQYYEKEERGRGNFPDRFSARQFPNYSSELNVNALLLGDSALYLCASSSRGGEQFFGPGTRLTVL.

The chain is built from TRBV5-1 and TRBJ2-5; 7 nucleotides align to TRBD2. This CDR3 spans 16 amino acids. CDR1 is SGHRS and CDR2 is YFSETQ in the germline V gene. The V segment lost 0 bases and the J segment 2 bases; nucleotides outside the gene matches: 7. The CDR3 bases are TGCGCCAGCAGCTTGGGACTAGCTGTCTTTCAAGAGACCCAGTACTTC. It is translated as CASSLGLAVFQETQYF.